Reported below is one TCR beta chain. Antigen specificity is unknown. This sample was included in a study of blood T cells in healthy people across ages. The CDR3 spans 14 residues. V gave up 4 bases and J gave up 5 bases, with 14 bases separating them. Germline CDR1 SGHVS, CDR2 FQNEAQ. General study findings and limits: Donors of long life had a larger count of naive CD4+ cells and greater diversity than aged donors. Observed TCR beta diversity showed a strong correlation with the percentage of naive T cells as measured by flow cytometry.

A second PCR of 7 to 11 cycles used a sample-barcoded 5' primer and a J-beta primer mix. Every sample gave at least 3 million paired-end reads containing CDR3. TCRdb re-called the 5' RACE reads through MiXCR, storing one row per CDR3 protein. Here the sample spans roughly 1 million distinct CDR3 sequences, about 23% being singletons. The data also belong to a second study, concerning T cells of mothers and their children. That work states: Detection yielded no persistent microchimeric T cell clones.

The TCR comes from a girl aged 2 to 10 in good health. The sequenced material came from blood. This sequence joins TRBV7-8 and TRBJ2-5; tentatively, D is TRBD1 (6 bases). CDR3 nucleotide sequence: TGTGCCAGCAGCTCGCCTATTAGGGGGGAGACCCAGTACTTC. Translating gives CASSSPIRGETQYF.